The rows below give T cell receptor beta chains drawn from one sample of a study of T cell responses to AZD1222 COVID-19 vaccine. Generated by immunoSEQ multiplex PCR, the TCRdb table keeps only in-frame clones and is missing some. The sample includes roughly 150,000 clones, approximately 85% of them seen just once. Source: peripheral blood, taken on day 0 of AZD1222 vaccination. These TCRs come from an adult in good health. Both conserved end residues are part of each CDR3. The D gene is left open where the match is weak. Only some rows state a clone size, as once, few, many or a class for expanded clones.

cdr3_nt cdr3_aa clone_size d_call j_call v_call
TGTGCCAGTAGCCTAAAGGCAGGGGGAACTGAAGCTTTCTTT CASSLKAGGTEAFF - TRBD1 TRBJ1-1 TRBV19
TGCGCCAGCAGCCAAGGCACAAGGGCAGGGACAGATACGCAGTATTTT CASSQGTRAGTDTQYF - - TRBJ2-3 TRBV4-1
TGCGCCAGCAGCTTTCAGGGGGCGTTTGGAAACACCATATATTTT CASSFQGAFGNTIYF - TRBD1 TRBJ1-3 TRBV5-1
TGTGCCAGCACCGAATGGGTTGATTCACCCCTCCACTTT CASTEWVDSPLHF - - TRBJ1-6 TRBV6-5
TGTGCCAGCAGCCAAGATATGGGGAGGCCTACTGAAGCTTTCTTT CASSQDMGRPTEAFF - - TRBJ1-1 TRBV3-1/TRBV3-2
TGTGCCAGCAGTTCCCTAGCGGAGGGGTTCTACGAGCAGTACTTC CASSSLAEGFYEQYF - TRBD2 TRBJ2-7 TRBV27
TGTGCCACCGGGGGGGTGGAAAATCAGCCCCAGCATTTT CATGGVENQPQHF - - TRBJ1-5 TRBV27
TGTGCCAGCAGCTTAGGCCGGGACAGGGGGTTTAATGAGCAGTTCTTC CASSLGRDRGFNEQFF - TRBD1 TRBJ2-1 TRBV11-2
TGTGCCTGGAGTAACGCCAGGGGGGGAACTGAAGCTTTCTTT CAWSNARGGTEAFF - TRBD1 TRBJ1-1 TRBV30
TGTGCCAGCAGCTTAGGACAGGTGAACTATGGCTACACCTTC CASSLGQVNYGYTF once - TRBJ1-2 TRBV11-2
TGTGCCAGCAGCCAAGCTAGCGGGGGGCTTGCAGATACGCAGTATTTT CASSQASGGLADTQYF - TRBD2 TRBJ2-3 TRBV3-1/TRBV3-2
TGTGCCAGCAGGGCACAGGGATTGGACAATCAGCCCCAGCATTTT CASRAQGLDNQPQHF - - TRBJ1-5 TRBV28
TGTGCCAGCAGCTCCGGGACAGGCATCTATGGCTACACCTTC CASSSGTGIYGYTF - TRBD1 TRBJ1-2 TRBV7-9
TGTGCCAGCAGTACCTATGGCTACACCTTC CASSTYGYTF - - TRBJ1-2 TRBV12-3/TRBV12-4
TGTGCCAGCAGTTACGGGACAGCTTACACTGAAGCTTTCTTT CASSYGTAYTEAFF few TRBD1 TRBJ1-1 TRBV6-5
TGCGCCAGCAGCCAAGAAGGACAGGGGGCAAGGAATGAGCAGTTCTTC CASSQEGQGARNEQFF - TRBD1 TRBJ2-1 TRBV4-1
TGTGCCAGCAGCCAGGCCAGGGGTAGGAAAGATACGCAGTATTTT CASSQARGRKDTQYF - - TRBJ2-3 TRBV3-1/TRBV3-2
TGTGCCAGCAGTCAATCTACAGGGGTAATGTCGACAGATACGCAGTATTTT CASSQSTGVMSTDTQYF - TRBD1 TRBJ2-3 TRBV5-8
TGTGCCAGCGGACTCATGAACACTGAAGCTTTCTTT CASGLMNTEAFF - - TRBJ1-1 TRBV6-5
TGCGCCAGCAGACACCTCACCGGGGAGCTGTTTTTT CASRHLTGELFF - - TRBJ2-2 TRBV4-1
TGCGCCAGCAGCTTGGCCCCAACTAGCAGTACGGGCAAGCAGTACTTC CASSLAPTSSTGKQYF - - TRBJ2-7 TRBV5-1
TGTGCCAGCAGTGAGGGACACCTCTCTGGAAACACCATATATTTT CASSEGHLSGNTIYF - - TRBJ1-3 TRBV6-1
TGTGCCATCGGTACGGGAGAGGCGGGTTGGGCCAAAAACATTCAGTACTTC CAIGTGEAGWAKNIQYF - - TRBJ2-4 TRBV10-3
TGCGCCAGCAGCTTGGAGGGCAGGGGAATCCAGAGCTATGGCTACACCTTC CASSLEGRGIQSYGYTF - - TRBJ1-2 TRBV5-1
TGTGCCCGCACTTGGGTGGGTCAGCCCCAGCATTTT CARTWVGQPQHF - - TRBJ1-5 TRBV7-8
TGTGCCAGCAGCTTGGGTGGTAATAGCAATCAGCCCCAGCATTTT CASSLGGNSNQPQHF - - TRBJ1-5 TRBV5-4
TGTGCCATATCCCCCGGCGAGGATTCACCCCTCCACTTT CAISPGEDSPLHF - - TRBJ1-6 TRBV10-3
TGTGCCAGCAGCGTAGATCTTGGGGTCCAAATCAATGAGCAGTTCTTC CASSVDLGVQINEQFF - - TRBJ2-1 TRBV9
TGCAGCGTCGGACTAGCGAACACCGGGGAGCTGTTTTTT CSVGLANTGELFF - TRBD2 TRBJ2-2 TRBV29-1
TGCGCCAGCAGCTTGGCGGGGCCCTCCTACGAGCAGTACTTC CASSLAGPSYEQYF - - TRBJ2-7 TRBV5-1
TGTGCCAGCAGTTTGTTGCCGGGAGGAAACACCGGGGAGCTGTTTTTT CASSLLPGGNTGELFF - TRBD2 TRBJ2-2 TRBV27
TGTGCCAGCTCACCAAGCACTGCAAACGAGCAGTACTTC CASSPSTANEQYF - - TRBJ2-7 TRBV18
TGTGCCAGCAGCGCCCAATTGGGCGGCTACACCTTC CASSAQLGGYTF - - TRBJ1-2 TRBV11-2
TGTGCCAGCAGCTTTCCAGGGGGCCATGGCTACACCTTC CASSFPGGHGYTF - TRBD1 TRBJ1-2 TRBV11-3
TGTGCCAGCAGCTCAGTCGGAAAGGGGAGGGACACTGAAGCTTTCTTT CASSSVGKGRDTEAFF - - TRBJ1-1 TRBV5-4
TGTGCCAGTACCTTTGCGGTAACCCCCACAGATACGCAGTATTTT CASTFAVTPTDTQYF - - TRBJ2-3 TRBV19
TGTGCCAGCAGTTACGAGTTGAGTCAAGAGACCCAGTACTTC CASSYELSQETQYF - - TRBJ2-5 TRBV6-5
TGCGCCAGCAGTGAACCGGGGGGATTGGAGACAGATACGCAGTATTTT CASSEPGGLETDTQYF - TRBD2 TRBJ2-3 TRBV10-1
TGTGCCAGCTCACCGAACAGGGACTATGGCTACACCTTC CASSPNRDYGYTF - - TRBJ1-2 TRBV18
TGTGCCAGCAGCCAAGGGGCTGGAAACACCATATATTTT CASSQGAGNTIYF - - TRBJ1-3 TRBV3-1/TRBV3-2
TGTGCCAGCAGCTTAGCAGGACAGGGGGAAGGGTACACTGAAGCTTTCTTT CASSLAGQGEGYTEAFF - TRBD1 TRBJ1-1 TRBV7-6
TGTGCCAGCAGCTTAGCCCCGACGGATGGTGAGCAGTTCTTC CASSLAPTDGEQFF - - TRBJ2-1 TRBV11-3
TGTGCCAGCAGCCCGTCGGGGGCAGTTGAAAAACTGTTTTTT CASSPSGAVEKLFF - - TRBJ1-4 TRBV7-9
TGTGCCAGCTCACCACCGCGGGAATCCTACGAGCAGTACTTC CASSPPRESYEQYF - - TRBJ2-7 TRBV18
TGTGCCAGCAGCCGAGGGACAGCGACAAATAACTATGGCTACACCTTC CASSRGTATNNYGYTF - TRBD1 TRBJ1-2 TRBV7-8
TGTGCCAGCAGCCCCCCGGGTGTGAGCACAGATACGCAGTATTTT CASSPPGVSTDTQYF - - TRBJ2-3 TRBV7-9
TGTGCCACCAGTGACGGAAGCGGGACGCAGCAGTTCTTC CATSDGSGTQQFF - TRBD2 TRBJ2-1 TRBV24-1
TGTGCCAGCAGGCAGTCCGGACAGGGCTCACCCCTCCACTTT CASRQSGQGSPLHF - TRBD1 TRBJ1-6 TRBV3-1/TRBV3-2
TGTGCCAGCAGTGAAAGGGGCGGGAGTGAGAAAGCTTTCTTT CASSERGGSEKAFF - - TRBJ1-1 TRBV6-1
TGTGCCAGCAGTGACCCCCCAGGGACCCAGTACTTC CASSDPPGTQYF - - TRBJ2-5 TRBV2
TGTGCCAGCAGACCCAGGCGCGGTTCGAGTTGGGGCTACACCTTC CASRPRRGSSWGYTF - - TRBJ1-2 TRBV6-5